Below, 10 T cell receptor beta chains from the same sample are listed, as sequenced in a study of T cell changes during pregnancy in multiple sclerosis. Generated by immunoSEQ multiplex PCR, the TCRdb table keeps only in-frame clones and is missing some. The sample records approximately 20,000 clones, more than 75% being singletons. Material: CD8+ T cells from peripheral blood mononuclear cells, obtained after pregnancy. Receptors were obtained from a female donor with multiple sclerosis, enrolled in a pregnancy study.

The genes are TRBV7-9 and TRBJ2-5, with 11 nucleotides matching TRBD2. In germline, CDR1 is SEHNR, CDR2 FQNEAQ (reference sequence). There are 16 residues in the CDR3. V trimming: 5 bases; J trimming: 0 bases; junction bases outside the gene matches: 5. The CDR3: CASSQGLAVYQETQYF. CDR3 in DNA: TGTGCCAGCAGCCAGGGACTAGCGGTCTACCAAGAGACCCAGTACTTC.

The V and J genes are TRBV29-1 and TRBJ1-2; D remains ambiguous. Germline CDR1 SQVTM, CDR2 ANQGSEA. The CDR3 is 15 amino acids. V shed 0 bases and J shed 2 bases, with 13 bases lying between them. For the CDR3, the DNA is TGCAGCGTTGAAGATCCAGGAAAGCAAAACTATGGCTACACCTTC. Amino acids: CSVEDPGKQNYGYTF.

The V gene is TRBV9, the J gene TRBJ2-3; D is perhaps TRBD1 (6 bases). Germline V gene sequence: CDR1 SGDLS, CDR2 YYNGEE. V was cut by 2 bases and J by 0 bases, with 13 bases left in between. The CDR3 length is 16 residues. Here the CDR3 DNA reads TGTGCCAGCAGCGTTACAGGGCAGACTAGCACAGATACGCAGTATTTT. This gives the protein CASSVTGQTSTDTQYF.

This chain uses TRBV5-1 with TRBJ2-7, with TRBD1 matching over 7 bases. The CDR3 runs 14 residues. Trimming at V came to 4 bases and at J to 3 bases, leaving 7 bases not matched to a gene. Per the germline V gene, CDR1 is SGHRS and CDR2 is YFSETQ. The CDR3 is CASSLTGSGYEQYF. The CDR3 bases are TGCGCCAGCAGCCTGACAGGGAGTGGCTACGAGCAGTACTTC.

CDR3 region: CASSLEGRSSYEQYF. CDR3 nucleotide sequence: TGTGCCAGCAGCTTAGAGGGCCGTAGCTCCTACGAGCAGTACTTC. The V and J genes are TRBV11-2 and TRBJ2-7; D is unclear. V was clipped by 0 bases and J by 0 bases, with 9 bases between them. CDR3 size: 15 residues. In germline, CDR1 is SGHAT, CDR2 FQNNGV.

This chain links TRBV7-8 with TRBJ2-3, with D possibly matching TRBD1 (5 bases). The CDR3 covers 15 residues. V dropped 5 bases and J dropped 0 bases, with 12 bases sitting between them. Germline V gene data show CDR1 as SGHVS and CDR2 as FQNEAQ. The DNA for the CDR3 is TGTGCCAGCAGCCGACAGACTCTTAGCACAGATACGCAGTATTTT. Translation: CASSRQTLSTDTQYF.

The table lists this clone with a count of one. The rearrangement uses TRBV29-1 and TRBJ2-5, with TRBD1 identical over 12 bases. The germline V gene encodes CDR1 SQVTM and CDR2 ANQGSEA. After removal of 3 bases from V and 5 bases from J, the junction contained 7 bases not matched to a gene. The CDR3 consists of 15 residues. The CDR3 bases are TGCAGCGTTGACGCAGGGACAGGGGGCGGGGAGACCCAGTACTTC. It translates to CSVDAGTGGGETQYF.

This clone was seen only once. The V and J genes are TRBV11-2 and TRBJ1-1; possibly TRBD1 for D (6 bases). CDR1 is SGHAT and CDR2 is FQNNGV in the germline V gene. CDR3 length: 14 amino acids. With 7 bases removed from V and 1 base from J, the gap between germline ends came to 13 bases. The CDR3 DNA sequence: TGTGCCAGCACCCGGGGGGGCTGGAACACTGAAGCTTTCTTT. Protein: CASTRGGWNTEAFF.

The J gene is TRBJ2-7, the V gene TRBV10-1, with 7 bases aligning to TRBD1. The CDR3 contains 14 residues. After removal of 2 bases from V and 5 bases from J, the junction contained 6 bases not matched to a gene. CDR1 and CDR2 from the germline V gene are WNHNN and SYGVQD (reference sequence). The CDR3 protein is CASSEEGTDNEQYF. CDR3 sequence (DNA): TGCGCCAGCAGTGAGGAAGGGACAGACAACGAGCAGTACTTC.

V usage is TRBV12-5 and J usage is TRBJ2-2; 10 bases align to TRBD2. The V segment lost 2 bases and the J segment 6 bases; nucleotides outside the gene matches: 3. The CDR3 sequence is 15 residues long. The V gene's germline CDR1 is LGHNT and CDR2 FRNRAP. The DNA of the CDR3 is TGTGCTAGTGGTTTGCTAGCGGGAGTGGCCGGGGAGCTGTTTTTT. This translates into CASGLLAGVAGELFF.